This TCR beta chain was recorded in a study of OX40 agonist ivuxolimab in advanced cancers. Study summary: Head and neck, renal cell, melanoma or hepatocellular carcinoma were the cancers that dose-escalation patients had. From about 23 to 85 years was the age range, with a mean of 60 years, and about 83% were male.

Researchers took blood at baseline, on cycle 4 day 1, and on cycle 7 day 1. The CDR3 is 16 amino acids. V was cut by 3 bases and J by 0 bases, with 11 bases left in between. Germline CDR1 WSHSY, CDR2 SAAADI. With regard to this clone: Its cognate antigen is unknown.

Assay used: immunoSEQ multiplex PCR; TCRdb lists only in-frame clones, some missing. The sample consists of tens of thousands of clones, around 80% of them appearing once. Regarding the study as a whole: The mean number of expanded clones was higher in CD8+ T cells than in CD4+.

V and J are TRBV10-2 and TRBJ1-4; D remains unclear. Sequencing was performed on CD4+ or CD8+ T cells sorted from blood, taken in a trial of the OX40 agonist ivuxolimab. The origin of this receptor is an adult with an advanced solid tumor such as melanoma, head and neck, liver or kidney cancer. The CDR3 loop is CASSDPFKATNEKLFF. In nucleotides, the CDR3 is TGCGCCAGCAGTGACCCTTTTAAGGCAACTAATGAAAAACTGTTTTTT.